The 2 T cell receptor beta chains in this list originate from one sample, sequenced in a study of blood T cell repertoires in COVID-19. TCRdb's table, derived via immunoSEQ multiplex PCR, lists solely in-frame clones and lacks some. The data hold about 230,000 clones, with about 79% observed a single time. The source material was peripheral blood. The source is a man aged 35 to 55 who had recovered from COVID-19.

The V call is TRBV7-2, the J call TRBJ1-4, with D perhaps matching TRBD1 (5 bases). Germline loops: CDR1 SGHTA, CDR2 FQGNSA. The V and J ends lost 5 bases and 5 bases respectively, with 18 bases between them. CDR3 length equals 16 residues. Written as DNA, the CDR3 is TGTGCCAGCAGCCAACAAAAGGGACTGACAAATGAAAAACTGTTTTTT. Protein sequence: CASSQQKGLTNEKLFF. The whole variable domain, filled in from reference TRBV7-2 and TRBJ1-4, reads GAGVSQSPSNKVTEKGKDVELRCDPISGHTALYWYRQSLGQGLEFLIYFQGNSAPDKSGLPSDRFSAERTGGSVSTLTIQRTQQEDSAVYLCASSQQKGLTNEKLFFGSGTQLSVL.

The V gene is TRBV3-1 (or the pseudogene TRBV3-2), the J gene TRBJ2-3; D gene unclear. Per the germline V gene, CDR1 is LGHDT and CDR2 is YNNKEL (reference sequence). This CDR3 contains 13 residues. V lost 4 bases to trimming and J lost 0 bases, with 5 bases between them. The CDR3 DNA reads as TGTGCCAGCAGCCGCGGCAGCACAGATACGCAGTATTTT. Protein sequence: CASSRGSTDTQYF.